In its sample, the clone carrying this T cell receptor beta chain was seen a few times. The antigen is unknown. The sample contains more than one DNA sequence encoding this CDR3. The V gene's germline CDR1 is ENHRY and CDR2 SYGVKD. J was trimmed by 3 bases and V by 4 bases; bases with no gene match: 3. There are 14 residues in the CDR3. Generated by immunoSEQ multiplex PCR, the TCRdb table keeps only in-frame clones and is missing some. The table lists millions of clones, more than 85% of them singletons. It was CD45RO-negative cells, positively selected for CCR7, that made up naive CD8 cells, with terminally differentiated effector memory CD45RA+ cells excluded. The data originate from a study of shared clonotypes between healthy human individuals. General study points: It was observed that around 5% of naive CD4 clonotypes were shared across a handful of donors.

This receptor was obtained from a man in his late teens or twenties in good health. Some clones in this sample may be carry-over from other donors' samples. J is TRBJ1-5 and V is TRBV10-3; 7 bases match TRBD1. Sequencing was done on a sample of naive CD8+ T cells from PBMCs. For the CDR3, the DNA is TGTGCCATCAGTGGGACAGGTATCAATCAGCCCCAGCATTTT. This codes for CAISGTGINQPQHF.